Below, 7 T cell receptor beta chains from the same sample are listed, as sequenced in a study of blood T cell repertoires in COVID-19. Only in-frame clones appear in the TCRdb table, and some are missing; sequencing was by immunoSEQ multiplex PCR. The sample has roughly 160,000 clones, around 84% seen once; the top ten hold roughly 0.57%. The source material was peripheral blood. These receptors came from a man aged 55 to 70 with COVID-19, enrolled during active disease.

CDR3 in amino acids: CASSLERGRTNEKLFF. The CDR3 DNA reads TGTGCCAGCAGCTTGGAGAGGGGGAGAACTAATGAAAAACTGTTTTTT. The chain links TRBV5-6 to TRBJ1-4; D might be TRBD1 (6 bases). In germline, CDR1 is SGHDT, CDR2 YYEEEE. This CDR3 comprises 16 residues. V lost 0 bases and J lost 1, with 10 bases in between.

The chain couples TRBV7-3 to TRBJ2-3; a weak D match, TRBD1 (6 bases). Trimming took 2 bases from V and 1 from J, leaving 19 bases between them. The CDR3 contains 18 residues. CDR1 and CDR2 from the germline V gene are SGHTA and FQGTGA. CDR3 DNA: TGTGCCAGCAGCTTACTGGAACGAACAGGGTTTGGCACAGATACGCAGTATTTT. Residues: CASSLLERTGFGTDTQYF.

CDR3 sequence reads: CASSEVITLDQPQHF. As DNA, the CDR3 is TGTGCCAGCAGTGAAGTAATAACTCTAGATCAGCCCCAGCATTTT. The rearrangement joins TRBV6-1 to TRBJ1-5; no clear D. The CDR3 loop spans 15 amino acids. Germline V lookup: CDR1 MNHNS, CDR2 SASEGT. V shed 1 base and J shed 5 bases, with 12 bases lying between them.

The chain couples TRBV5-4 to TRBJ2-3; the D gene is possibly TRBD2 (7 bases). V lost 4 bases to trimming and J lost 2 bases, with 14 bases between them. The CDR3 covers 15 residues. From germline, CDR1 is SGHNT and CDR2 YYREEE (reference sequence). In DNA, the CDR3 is TGTGCCAGCAGCCGGGGGGCAGGTCACACAGATACGCAGTATTTT. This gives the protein CASSRGAGHTDTQYF.

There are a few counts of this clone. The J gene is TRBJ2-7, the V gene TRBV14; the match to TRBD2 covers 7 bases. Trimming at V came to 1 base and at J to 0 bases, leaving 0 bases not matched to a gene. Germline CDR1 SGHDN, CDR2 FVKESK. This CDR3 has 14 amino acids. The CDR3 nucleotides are TGTGCCAGCAGCCAAGTAGCGGGCTCCTACGAGCAGTACTTC. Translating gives CASSQVAGSYEQYF.

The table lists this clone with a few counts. The chain's CDR3 is CASSLVTGWQPQHF. CDR3 in DNA: TGTGCCAGCAGCTTAGTAACAGGTTGGCAGCCCCAGCATTTT. This chain links TRBV11-2 with TRBJ1-5; weak D call: TRBD1 (5 bases). V shed 1 base and J shed 7 bases, with 11 bases lying between them. Per the germline V gene, CDR1 is SGHAT and CDR2 is FQNNGV. This CDR3 region has 14 residues.

The CDR3 DNA reads TGTGCCAGCAGGGTGGACAGGATCCATGGCTACACCTTC. Protein product: CASRVDRIHGYTF. This chain connects TRBV5-4 to TRBJ1-2; TRBD1 matches at 7 bases. The CDR3 consists of 13 residues. The V and J ends lost 5 bases and 6 bases, in that order; junction bases with no gene match: 7. The germline CDR1 and CDR2 sequences are SGHNT and YYREEE (reference sequence).